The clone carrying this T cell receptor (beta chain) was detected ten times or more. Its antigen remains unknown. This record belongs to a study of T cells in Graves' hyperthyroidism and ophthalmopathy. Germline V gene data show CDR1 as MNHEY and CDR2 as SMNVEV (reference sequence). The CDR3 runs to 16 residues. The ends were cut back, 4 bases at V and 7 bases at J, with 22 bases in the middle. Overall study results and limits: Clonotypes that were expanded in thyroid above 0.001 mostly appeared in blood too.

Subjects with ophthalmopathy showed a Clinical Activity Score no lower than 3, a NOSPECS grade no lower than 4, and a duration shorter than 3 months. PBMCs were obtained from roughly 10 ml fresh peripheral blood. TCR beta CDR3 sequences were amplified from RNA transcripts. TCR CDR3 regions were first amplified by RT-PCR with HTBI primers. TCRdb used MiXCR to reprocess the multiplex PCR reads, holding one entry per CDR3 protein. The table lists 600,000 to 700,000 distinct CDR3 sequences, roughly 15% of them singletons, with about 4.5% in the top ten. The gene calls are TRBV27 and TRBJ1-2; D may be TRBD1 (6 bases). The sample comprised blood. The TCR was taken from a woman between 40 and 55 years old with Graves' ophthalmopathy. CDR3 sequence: CASSSTGRGGYGGYTF. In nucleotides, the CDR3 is TGTGCCAGCAGTTCTACAGGGAGAGGGGGGTATGGTGGCTACACCTTC.